The source of this TCR beta chain is a study of shared clonotypes between healthy human individuals. Study information: The plates for each donor numbered three CD4 naive, three CD4 memory, two CD8 naive and one CD8 memory.

Each donor was a Caucasian adult residing in Nashville, Tennessee. The table came from immunoSEQ multiplex PCR; TCRdb's copy has only in-frame clones and leaves some out. The top ten hold 0.39% of the sample, which has approximately 2.3 million clones, 85% to 95% seen once. There are 14 residues in the CDR3. Trimming removed 3 bases at V and 3 bases at J, with 12 bases between. Germline V gene sequence: CDR1 MNHNS, CDR2 SASEGT. The chain has TRBV6-1 and TRBJ2-7; tentative D call: TRBD1 (5 bases). The origin of this receptor is a man aged 18 to 30 in good health. Some clones in this sample may be carry-over from other donors' samples. The sample taken for sequencing was naive CD4+ T cells from PBMCs. Subset here: CD45RA+ positively selected. The CDR3 reads CASSDRGWGYEQYF. The CDR3 DNA reads as TGTGCCAGCAGTGATAGGGGTTGGGGCTACGAGCAGTACTTC.